Shown below are 19 T cell receptor beta chains from a single sample sequenced in a study of human T cells and chemical hapten exposure. Indicated time point: patch test 1, 2 weeks after DPC sensitization. Sample treatment: therapeutic diphenylcyclopropenone sensitization with weekly scalp DPC. TCRdb independently ran MiXCR on the RACE reads; one entry per CDR3 protein. The sample has about 14,000 distinct CDR3 sequences; about a sixth are singletons. This specimen was whole blood, taken in connection with sensitization to the hapten diphenylcyclopropenone (DPC). These TCRs come from a woman in her twenties or thirties with alopecia areata. Some clones in this sample may be carry-over from other donors' samples.

The V call is TRBV29-1, the J call TRBJ2-7; TRBD2 might be the D (6 bases). V was cut by 6 bases and J by 2 bases, with 8 bases left in between. Germline-derived CDR1 and CDR2 are SQVTM and ANQGSEA. This CDR3 spans 11 amino acids. The CDR3 DNA reads as TGCAGCGTGGGGGGAACCTACGAGCAGTACTTC. It codes for CSVGGTYEQYF.

This clonotype has a handful of counts. The chain employs TRBV29-1 and TRBJ1-1; TRBD1 matches at 8 bases. Trimming at V came to 6 bases and at J to 0 bases, leaving 3 bases not matched to a gene. Germline loops: CDR1 SQVTM, CDR2 ANQGSEA. The CDR3 has 13 residues. The CDR3 protein is CSVRTGMNTEAFF. CDR3 nucleotides: TGCAGCGTGCGGACAGGGATGAACACTGAAGCTTTCTTT.

This clonotype was counted many times. The chain combines TRBV4-1 with TRBJ2-3; the D is unclear. CDR1 MGHRA and CDR2 YSYEKL come from the germline V gene. The CDR3 sequence is 13 residues long. Trimming took off 4 bases at V and 3 bases at J, with 8 bases between the two ends. In DNA, the CDR3 is TGCGCCAGCAGCCCTCCTGGAACAGATACGCAGTATTTT. Protein sequence: CASSPPGTDTQYF.

This clonotype is labeled as medium-sized. V gene TRBV20-1 combines with J gene TRBJ1-2, with D perhaps TRBD1 (5 bases). Per the germline V gene, CDR1 is DFQATT and CDR2 is SNEGSKA (reference sequence). The CDR3 is 12 amino acids. The V and J ends lost 3 bases and 7 bases respectively, with 12 bases between them. The CDR3 DNA reads as TGCAGTGCTAGTGAGGGACTTGGTGGCTACACCTTC. Protein sequence: CSASEGLGGYTF.

This clonotype was detected many times. The chain uses TRBV20-1 and TRBJ1-5; the match to TRBD1 covers 7 bases. This CDR3 region has 15 residues. Per germline, CDR1 DFQATT and CDR2 SNEGSKA (reference sequence). The V and J ends lost 2 bases and 2 bases, in that order; junction bases with no gene match: 6. DNA for the CDR3: TGCAGTGCTAGAATTCCCCAGGGGGGCAATCAGCCCCAGCATTTT. Translation gives CSARIPQGGNQPQHF.

This clonotype was observed at least ten times. The V call is TRBV3-1, the J call TRBJ2-7; 9 bases match TRBD1. J lost 6 bases, V lost 5 bases, and 14 bases had no gene match. CDR3 length: 16 residues. Germline CDR1 LGHDT, CDR2 YNNKEL (reference sequence). The CDR3 DNA is TGTGCCAGCAGCAACTTCGTGGGGACAGGGTTTCGCGAGCAGTACTTC. Its translation: CASSNFVGTGFREQYF.

This clonotype qualifies as medium-sized. This chain connects TRBV20-1 to TRBJ1-5; tentatively, D is TRBD1 (6 bases). Trimming left V 6 bases short and J 7 bases short, with 13 bases between. CDR3 length: 12 residues. Germline V gene data show CDR1 as DFQATT and CDR2 as SNEGSKA (reference sequence). CDR3 loop: CSAPRGGQPQHF. The CDR3 DNA reads TGCAGTGCCCCCAGGGGAGGGCAGCCCCAGCATTTT.

This clonotype qualifies as medium-sized (0.01 to 0.1%). The rearrangement uses TRBV29-1 and TRBJ1-1, with 10 bases matching TRBD1. The CDR3 spans 15 residues. After removal of 8 bases from V and 4 bases from J, the junction contained 13 bases not matched to a gene. Germline-derived CDR1 and CDR2 are SQVTM and ANQGSEA. The CDR3 sequence: CSLWDRDRGSTEAFF. The CDR3 region has the DNA TGCAGCCTGTGGGATCGGGACAGGGGTAGCACTGAAGCTTTCTTT.

The rearrangement joins TRBV14 to TRBJ2-3; 8 positions match TRBD2. J gave up 6 bases and V 2 bases, and 10 bases lay outside the gene matches. Looked up from germline, CDR1 is SGHDN and CDR2 is FVKESK. CDR3 length equals 16 residues. This CDR3 reads CASSQIGLARGDTQYF. The CDR3 coding sequence is TGTGCCAGCAGCCAAATAGGACTAGCAAGGGGGGATACGCAGTATTTT.

This clonotype is categorized as medium-sized. The J gene is TRBJ1-4, the V gene TRBV6-6; D uncertain. V was trimmed by 5 bases and J by 0 bases, leaving 13 bases between them. The CDR3 consists of 16 residues. Germline V gene sequence: CDR1 MNHNY, CDR2 SVGAGI (reference sequence). CDR3 protein: CASSLLVSSTNEKLFF. The CDR3 nucleotides read TGTGCCAGCAGTCTCCTAGTTTCTTCAACTAATGAAAAACTGTTTTTT.

This clonotype has more than one count but fewer than ten. The chain employs TRBV9 and TRBJ2-3; D unresolved. Trimming removed 0 bases at V and 7 bases at J, with 6 bases between. The CDR3 is made up of 12 amino acids. Germline V CDR1 and CDR2: SGDLS, YYNGEE. Here the CDR3 reads CASSVDGYTQYF. As DNA, the CDR3 is TGTGCCAGCAGCGTAGATGGATATACGCAGTATTTT.

This chain connects TRBV5-6 to TRBJ2-7; D unresolved. From germline, CDR1 is SGHDT and CDR2 YYEEEE. The V end was cut by 3 bases, the J end by 2 bases, with 18 bases between. The CDR3 is 16 residues long. The CDR3 sequence: CASSYYMGPLTYEQYV. The CDR3 DNA reads TGTGCCAGCAGCTACTATATGGGCCCTCTCACCTACGAGCAGTACGTC.

This rearrangement joins TRBV4-2 to TRBJ2-2, with TRBD2 as a possible D gene (5 bases). V dropped 0 bases and J dropped 6 bases, with 11 bases sitting between them. The germline CDR1 and CDR2 sequences are LGHNA and YNFKEQ. CDR3 length: 15 residues. The CDR3 sequence: CASSQDWRTPGELFF. DNA of the CDR3: TGTGCCAGCAGCCAAGATTGGAGGACTCCCGGGGAGCTGTTTTTT.

This clonotype occurred a few times. This rearrangement joins TRBV4-1 to TRBJ1-5; perhaps TRBD1 as D (6 bases). The V gene's germline CDR1 is MGHRA and CDR2 YSYEKL. V was pared by 0 bases and J by 1 base, with 10 bases between. This CDR3 has 16 amino acids. CDR3 in DNA: TGCGCCAGCAGCCAAGATGGGGGCGCGAGCAATCAGCCCCAGCATTTT. It translates to CASSQDGGASNQPQHF.

This chain uses TRBV7-3 with TRBJ2-2; maybe TRBD2 (6 bases). Germline V gives CDR1 SGHTA, CDR2 FQGTGA. The V end lost 2 bases, the J end lost 1 base, and 11 bases lay between the germline ends. This CDR3 has 16 residues. CDR3 loop: CASSLRSAGNTGELFF. CDR3 nucleotide sequence: TGTGCCAGCAGCTTACGTTCAGCGGGGAACACCGGGGAGCTGTTTTTT. Filled out from reference TRBV7-3 and TRBJ2-2, the complete variable domain reads GAGVSQTPSNKVTEKGKYVELRCDPISGHTALYWYRQSLGQGPEFLIYFQGTGAADDSGLPNDRFFAVRPEGSVSTLKIQRTERGDSAVYLCASSLRSAGNTGELFFGEGSRLTVL.

This clonotype came up many times. This chain uses TRBV5-1 with TRBJ2-1; the D gene is possibly TRBD1 (5 bases). Germline V CDR1 and CDR2: SGHRS, YFSETQ. This CDR3 contains 13 residues. The V gene lost 2 bases and the J gene lost 8 bases, with 11 bases spanning the gap. The CDR3 coding sequence is TGCGCCAGCAGCTTAGGGGTACTCTATGAGCAGTTCTTC. It translates to CASSLGVLYEQFF.

The chain links TRBV7-6 to TRBJ2-3; no clear D gene. The V gene lost 1 base and the J gene lost 4 bases, with 15 bases spanning the gap. From germline, CDR1 is SGHVS and CDR2 FNYEAQ. This CDR3 spans 16 amino acids. The CDR3 loop is CASSLEGAPQADTQYF. The CDR3 DNA reads TGTGCCAGCAGCTTAGAGGGCGCGCCCCAAGCAGATACGCAGTATTTT. Looking up the rest from reference TRBV7-6 and TRBJ2-3 gives the full variable domain: GAGVSQSPRYKVTKRGQDVALRCDPISGHVSLYWYRQALGQGPEFLTYFNYEAQQDKSGLPNDRFSAERPEGSISTLTIQRTEQRDSAMYRCASSLEGAPQADTQYFGPGTRLTVL.

By share of the sample, this clonotype is medium-sized. The V gene is TRBV12-3 or TRBV12-4, the J gene TRBJ2-2; the D gene could be TRBD1 or TRBD2 (6 bases each). This CDR3 spans 16 amino acids. Between the trimmed V and J ends, which lost 7 bases and 1 base, there was a span of 16 bases. The CDR3: CASTQGGGGNTGELFF. CDR3 nucleotide sequence: TGTGCCAGCACCCAGGGAGGAGGGGGGAACACCGGGGAGCTGTTTTTT.

This clonotype was counted ten times or more. The J gene is TRBJ1-1, the V gene TRBV10-1, with D unresolved. The CDR3 totals 15 residues. Germline V gene data show CDR1 as WNHNN and CDR2 as SYGVQD (reference sequence). The V end was cut by 0 bases, the J end by 4 bases, with 12 bases between. The CDR3 nucleotides read TGCGCCAGCAGTGAGTCAACAAAGGGAGGCACTGAAGCTTTCTTT. Protein product: CASSESTKGGTEAFF.